This T cell receptor (beta chain) was profiled in a study of CD8 T cells in ankylosing spondylitis. Overall study findings and caveats: Earlier work had already found some motif variants in reactive arthritis synovial fluid and blood. Clones linked to disease, bearing a CD8+ phenotype, were relatively rare in peripheral blood.

J lost 12 bases, V lost 7 bases, and 9 bases had no gene match. The CDR3 loop spans 13 amino acids. Germline V gene data show CDR1 as SGHAT and CDR2 as FQNNGV. TCRdb recomputed calls from the 5' RACE reads with MiXCR, one row per CDR3 protein. Among fewer than 200,000 distinct CDR3 sequences listed, about 20% were seen once. Many counts were recorded for this clonotype. Antigen: not known. This clonotype was sampled from a male donor between 5 and 29 years old with ankylosing spondylitis or in good health (not recorded which). The sample taken for sequencing was blood, either unsorted or a sorted T cell fraction (not recorded which). The V gene is TRBV11-2, the J gene TRBJ2-1, with 10 positions matching TRBD2. The CDR3 loop reads CASKSLAGVWQFF. As DNA, the CDR3 is TGTGCCAGCAAATCTCTAGCGGGAGTGTGGCAGTTCTTC.